This T cell receptor beta chain was identified during a study of radiation and T cells in renal cell carcinoma. Study-wide results and caveats: From baseline, blood top tumor clonotypes peaked at 2 weeks post-radiation.

The treatment here: 15 Gy SBRT to primary tumor, nephrectomy 4 weeks later. The table came from immunoSEQ multiplex PCR; TCRdb's copy has only in-frame clones and leaves some out. The sample records 14,000 or so clones, about 64% being singletons. Remarks on this clone: Its cognate antigen is unknown.

The sequence was collected from an older woman with renal cell carcinoma. Material: tumor tissue, obtained from a patient whose treatment included radiotherapy and nephrectomy.

Here the CDR3 reads CASSYSETRGNEQFF. The CDR3 DNA is TGTGCCAGCAGTTACTCGGAGACTAGGGGCAATGAGCAGTTCTTC. V gene TRBV6-5 combines with J gene TRBJ2-1; D perhaps matches TRBD2 (6 bases). The CDR3 has 15 amino acids. Germline CDR1 MNHEY, CDR2 SVGAGI. With 0 bases removed from V and 6 bases from J, the gap between germline ends came to 12 bases.